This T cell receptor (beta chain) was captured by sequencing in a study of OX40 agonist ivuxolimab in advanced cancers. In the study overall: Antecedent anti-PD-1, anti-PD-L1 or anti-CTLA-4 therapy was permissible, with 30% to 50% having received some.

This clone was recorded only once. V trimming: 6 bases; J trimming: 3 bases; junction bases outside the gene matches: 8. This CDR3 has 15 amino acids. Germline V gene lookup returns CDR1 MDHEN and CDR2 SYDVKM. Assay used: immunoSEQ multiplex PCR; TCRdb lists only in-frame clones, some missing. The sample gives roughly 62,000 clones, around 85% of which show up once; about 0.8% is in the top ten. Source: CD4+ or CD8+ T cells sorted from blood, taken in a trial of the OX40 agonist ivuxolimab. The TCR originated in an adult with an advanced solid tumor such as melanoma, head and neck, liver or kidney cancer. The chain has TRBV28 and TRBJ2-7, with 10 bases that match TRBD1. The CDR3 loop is CASRRLGQGGYEQYF. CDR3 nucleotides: TGTGCCAGCAGGCGCCTCGGACAGGGGGGCTACGAGCAGTACTTC.